Listed here are 2 T cell receptor beta chains from one sample, sequenced in a study of T cell changes during pregnancy in multiple sclerosis. The method was immunoSEQ multiplex PCR; TCRdb's version includes in-frame clones alone and lacks a portion of them. The table records tens of thousands of clones, around 94% of them present only once. The input for sequencing was CD8+ T cells from peripheral blood mononuclear cells, taken in the third trimester of pregnancy. The receptors derive from a female donor with multiple sclerosis, enrolled in a pregnancy study.

This clone showed up just once. The chain employs TRBV5-6 and TRBJ2-3; TRBD1 might be the D (6 bases). The V end was cut by 2 bases, the J end by 2 bases, with 12 bases between. Germline loops: CDR1 SGHDT, CDR2 YYEEEE. This CDR3 is built from 15 residues. This chain's CDR3 is CASSLQGEVTDTQYF. CDR3 nucleotides: TGTGCCAGCAGCTTACAGGGAGAAGTCACAGATACGCAGTATTTT.

CDR3 residues: CASDFGTGELFF. The CDR3 DNA reads as TGTGCCAGCGACTTCGGGACCGGGGAGCTGTTTTTT. The V and J genes are TRBV7-2 and TRBJ2-2; D is unclear. CDR3 length equals 12 residues. Trimming shortened V by 8 bases and J by 5 bases, and 9 bases separated the two germline ends. CDR1 and CDR2 (germline): SGHTA, FQGNSA.